Detailed here is one T cell receptor beta chain. The data were obtained in a study of blood T cell repertoires in COVID-19. Study-wide context: Sources were T cells, B-cell-depleted T cells, or PBMCs; the material itself was cDNA or gDNA.

Libraries were prepared by immunoSEQ multiplex PCR; TCRdb keeps only in-frame clonotypes and omits some of them. The sample includes 55,000 to 90,000 clones, 70% to 90% of them seen just once. The CDR3 totals 12 residues. CDR1 is SGHAT, CDR2 FQNNGV, per germline. The ends lost 4 bases at V and 8 bases at J; junction bases unmatched: 4. The specimen was peripheral blood. The rearrangement links TRBV11-2 to TRBJ1-2; 7 bases fit TRBD1. This TCR was recovered from a human donor in a cohort sampled during active COVID-19. CDR3 nucleotide sequence: TGTGCCAGCAGCTCTGGGACAGCGGGCTACACCTTC. Protein: CASSSGTAGYTF. Based on the CDR3 plus reference TRBV11-2 and TRBJ1-2, the full variable domain is EAGVAQSPRYKIIEKRQSVAFWCNPISGHATLYWYQQILGQGPKLLIQFQNNGVVDDSQLPKDRFSAERLKGVDSTLKIQPAKLEDSAVYLCASSSGTAGYTFGSGTRLTVV.